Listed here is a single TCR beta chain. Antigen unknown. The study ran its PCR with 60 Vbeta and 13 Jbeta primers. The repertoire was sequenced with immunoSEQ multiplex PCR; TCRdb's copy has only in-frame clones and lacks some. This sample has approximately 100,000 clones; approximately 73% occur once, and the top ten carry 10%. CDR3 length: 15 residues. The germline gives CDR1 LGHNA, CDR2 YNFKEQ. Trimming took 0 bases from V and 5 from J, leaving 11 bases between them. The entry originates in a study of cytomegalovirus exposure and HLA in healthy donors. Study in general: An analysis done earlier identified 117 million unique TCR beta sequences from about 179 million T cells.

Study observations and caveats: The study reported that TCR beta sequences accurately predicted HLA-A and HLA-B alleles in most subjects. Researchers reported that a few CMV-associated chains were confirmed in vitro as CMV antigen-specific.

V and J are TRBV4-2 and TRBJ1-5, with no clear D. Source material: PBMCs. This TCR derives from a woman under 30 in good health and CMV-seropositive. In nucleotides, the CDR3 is TGTGCCAGCAGCCAAGACGAGTCAGGTTATCAGCCCCAGCATTTT. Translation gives CASSQDESGYQPQHF.